Presented here are 15 T cell receptor beta chains from one specimen sequenced in a study of cytomegalovirus exposure and HLA in healthy donors. The PCR used 60 Vbeta and 13 Jbeta primers. Data came from immunoSEQ multiplex PCR; TCRdb stores just in-frame clones and leaves some out. The data hold about 220,000 clones, with approximately 88% observed a single time. The sample comprised PBMCs. These receptors all stem from a boy aged 2 to 10 in good health and CMV-seronegative.

This clone was observed once. CDR3 in DNA: TGTGCCAGCAGCTGGGGACTAGCCCTAGGGACCGGGGAGCTGTTTTTT. This codes for CASSWGLALGTGELFF. The rearrangement joins TRBV5-4 to TRBJ2-2, with 9 bases identical to TRBD2. After removal of 3 bases from V and 5 bases from J, the junction contained 8 bases not matched to a gene. Germline V lookup: CDR1 SGHNT, CDR2 YYREEE (reference sequence). This CDR3 is built from 16 residues.

The chain links TRBV5-4 to TRBJ2-3; weak D call: TRBD2 (5 bases). CDR1 is SGHNT and CDR2 is YYREEE in the germline V gene (reference sequence). The CDR3 is 13 residues long. V was clipped by 6 bases and J by 4 bases, with 12 bases between them. CDR3 sequence (DNA): TGTGCCAGCACGGTCACGGGGTCAGATACGCAGTATTTT. It specifies CASTVTGSDTQYF.

The rearrangement uses TRBV4-2 and TRBJ2-1, with D tentatively TRBD1 (5 bases). From germline, CDR1 is LGHNA and CDR2 YNFKEQ. The CDR3 has 15 amino acids. Trimming removed 0 bases at V and 2 bases at J, with 8 bases between. CDR3: CASSQDRVAYNEQFF. The CDR3 DNA follows: TGTGCCAGCAGCCAAGACAGGGTAGCCTACAATGAGCAGTTCTTC.

The chain is built from TRBV2 and TRBJ2-3, with 8 bases identical to TRBD1. There are 14 residues in the CDR3. Unmatched junction bases numbered 5, after V lost 8 bases and J lost 1 base. Germline assignment: CDR1 SNHLY and CDR2 FYNNEI. The chain's CDR3 is CASSRGRGTDTQYF. The DNA of the CDR3 is TGTGCCAGCTCCAGGGGGCGCGGCACAGATACGCAGTATTTT.

The chain employs TRBV4-1 and TRBJ2-3; 8 nucleotides agree with TRBD2. Germline V CDR1 and CDR2: MGHRA, YSYEKL. This CDR3 comprises 15 residues. After removal of 4 bases from V and 6 bases from J, the junction contained 9 bases not matched to a gene. The CDR3 region is CASSLQRGSGDTQYF. CDR3 in DNA: TGCGCCAGCAGCCTGCAGCGGGGGTCCGGGGATACGCAGTATTTT.

V usage is TRBV2 and J usage is TRBJ2-5, with 8 bases matching TRBD1. J lost 4 bases, V lost 6 bases, and 7 bases had no gene match. Germline loops: CDR1 SNHLY, CDR2 FYNNEI. CDR3 size: 14 residues. The CDR3 region is CASRDRELGETQYF. CDR3 bases: TGTGCCAGCAGGGACAGGGAATTAGGAGAGACCCAGTACTTC.

This clone occurred a few times. This rearrangement joins TRBV5-1 to TRBJ2-5; 10 bases are shared with TRBD1. Germline V gene data show CDR1 as SGHRS and CDR2 as YFSETQ. This CDR3 is built from 16 residues. Unmatched junction bases numbered 8, after V lost 2 bases and J lost 4 bases. The CDR3 loop is CASSFIPGQGLETQYF. CDR3 coding DNA: TGCGCCAGCAGCTTTATTCCGGGACAGGGGTTAGAGACCCAGTACTTC.

The chain recombines TRBV6-5 with TRBJ2-7; 7 bases agree with TRBD2. With V trimmed by 4 bases and J by 1 base, 10 bases remained unmatched. The CDR3 sequence is 16 residues long. Germline CDR1 reads MNHEY; CDR2 reads SVGAGI. The CDR3 DNA reads as TGTGCCAGCAGTTCCCTAAGCGGGATAGGTTCCTACGAGCAGTACTTC. Amino acids: CASSSLSGIGSYEQYF.

The rearrangement joins TRBV27 to TRBJ2-5; TRBD1 is a possible D gene (6 bases). The CDR3 extends over 15 amino acids. Trimming removed 4 bases from V and 5 bases from J, with 17 bases in between. Looked up from germline, CDR1 is MNHEY and CDR2 is SMNVEV (reference sequence). CDR3 sequence: CASSSSWGQGETQYF. In DNA, the CDR3 is TGTGCCAGCAGTTCTTCTTGGGGGCAGGGCGAGACCCAGTACTTC.

V and J are TRBV9 and TRBJ2-1; TRBD2 matches 13 bases. The J segment lost 7 bases and the V segment lost 3 bases, leaving 4 bases of the junction unmatched. This CDR3 region has 15 residues. CDR1 SGDLS and CDR2 YYNGEE come from the germline V gene. Here the CDR3 DNA reads TGTGCCAGCAGCGGACTAGCGGGAGGAAATAATGAGCAGTTCTTC. This gives the protein CASSGLAGGNNEQFF.

The rearrangement uses TRBV5-4 and TRBJ2-3; 8 bases align to TRBD2. Looked up from germline, CDR1 is SGHNT and CDR2 is YYREEE (reference sequence). With 0 bases clipped from V and 2 bases from J, the junction kept 5 bases outside the gene matches. The CDR3 sequence is 16 residues long. Here the CDR3 reads CASSLVGGALTDTQYF. Here the CDR3 DNA reads TGTGCCAGCAGCTTGGTCGGGGGGGCCCTCACAGATACGCAGTATTTT.

The rearrangement links TRBV27 to TRBJ2-7; 10 bases are shared with TRBD1. There are 14 residues in the CDR3. Germline CDR1 MNHEY, CDR2 SMNVEV (reference sequence). V shed 4 bases and J 3 bases; nucleotides not matched to a gene: 3. As DNA, the CDR3 is TGTGCCAGCAGTTGGACAGGGGGGAGCTACGAGCAGTACTTC. This sequence encodes CASSWTGGSYEQYF.

CDR3 protein: CASSSSGTVVETQYF. The CDR3 coding sequence is TGTGCCAGCAGCTCGTCCGGGACAGTGGTTGAGACCCAGTACTTC. The chain links TRBV7-9 to TRBJ2-5; 7 bases align to TRBD1. This CDR3 comprises 15 residues. Germline V CDR1 and CDR2: SEHNR, FQNEAQ (reference sequence). Losses at the gene ends were 4 bases for V and 5 bases for J; bases not matched to a gene: 10.

This sequence joins TRBV7-9 and TRBJ1-2; 9 bases match TRBD1. J was trimmed by 8 bases and V by 1 base; bases with no gene match: 2. The CDR3 is made up of 13 amino acids. The V gene's germline CDR1 is SEHNR and CDR2 FQNEAQ (reference sequence). The CDR3 region is CASSLDRGQGYTF. The CDR3, as DNA: TGTGCCAGCAGCTTAGACAGGGGGCAGGGCTACACCTTC.

The chain uses TRBV30 and TRBJ2-7; D gene unclear. The CDR3 extends over 14 amino acids. With 2 bases removed from V and 3 bases from J, the gap between germline ends came to 14 bases. CDR1 and CDR2 from the germline V gene are GTSNPN and SVGIG (reference sequence). CDR3 sequence reads: CAWSQRITHYEQYF. The CDR3 DNA reads as TGTGCCTGGAGTCAGAGGATAACCCACTACGAGCAGTACTTC.